Listed here are 27 T cell receptor beta chains from one sample, sequenced in a study of blood T cell repertoires in COVID-19. Libraries were prepared by immunoSEQ multiplex PCR; TCRdb keeps only in-frame clonotypes and omits some of them. The sample lists 500,000 or so clones; approximately 86% were seen once. The sample comprised PBMCs or T cells enriched from blood (not recorded which). The receptors stem from a woman younger than 30 who had recovered from COVID-19.

V and J are TRBV5-1 and TRBJ2-1, with 9 bases fitting TRBD2. The CDR3 spans 16 residues. The germline gives CDR1 SGHRS, CDR2 YFSETQ. The junction had 10 bases not matched to a gene; V was cut back by 2 bases and J by 7 bases. CDR3 sequence (DNA): TGCGCCAGCAGCTTATCGCGGGGGGGCATTAAGAATGAGCAGTTCTTC. Its protein product is CASSLSRGGIKNEQFF.

The chain employs TRBV9 and TRBJ1-5; 7 nucleotides match TRBD1. CDR1 is SGDLS, CDR2 YYNGEE, per germline. The CDR3 contains 15 residues. V dropped 0 bases and J dropped 4; count of bases not matched to a gene: 4. For the CDR3, the DNA is TGTGCCAGCAGCGTAGGTACAGGGGTGAATCAGCCCCAGCATTTT. Translation gives CASSVGTGVNQPQHF.

The gene calls are TRBV24-1 and TRBJ1-2; TRBD1 might be the D (5 bases). The ends were cut back, 3 bases at V and 7 bases at J, with 17 bases in the middle. This CDR3 is built from 15 residues. Germline-derived CDR1 and CDR2 are KGHDR and SFDVKD. DNA for the CDR3: TGTGCCACCAGTGATCCCAGGGAGGCAATCCCTGGCTACACCTTC. Its protein product is CATSDPREAIPGYTF.

The chain has TRBV9 and TRBJ2-5, with unresolved D. From germline, CDR1 is SGDLS and CDR2 YYNGEE. V gave up 2 bases and J gave up 5 bases, with 13 bases separating them. The CDR3 has 14 amino acids. CDR3 amino acids: CASSVTSGPETQYF. The CDR3 nucleotides are TGTGCCAGCAGCGTTACTTCAGGTCCCGAGACCCAGTACTTC.

This sequence joins TRBV5-1 and TRBJ1-1; D may be TRBD1 (6 bases). This CDR3 is built from 13 residues. The germline CDR1 and CDR2 sequences are SGHRS and YFSETQ. The V end lost 5 bases, the J end lost 3 bases, and 11 bases lay between the germline ends. The CDR3 DNA sequence: TGCGCCAGCAGGAAAGAGGGGGACACTGAAGCTTTCTTT. Translation: CASRKEGDTEAFF.

In this sample, this clone turned up many times. The chain uses TRBV30 and TRBJ1-1; the match to TRBD1 covers 7 bases. Germline loops: CDR1 GTSNPN, CDR2 SVGIG (reference sequence). The V and J ends lost 1 base and 5 bases, in that order; junction bases with no gene match: 7. This CDR3 contains 14 residues. The CDR3 loop reads CAWSGHTGVTEAFF. The CDR3 nucleotides are TGTGCCTGGAGTGGCCACACAGGGGTTACTGAAGCTTTCTTT.

This clone has only a few counts. CDR3 sequence: CAISGGGLDEKLFF. DNA of the CDR3: TGTGCCATCAGTGGGGGAGGGTTAGATGAAAAACTGTTTTTT. The V call is TRBV10-3, the J call TRBJ1-4; D call uncertain. The V gene's germline CDR1 is ENHRY and CDR2 SYGVKD. The length of the CDR3 is 14 residues. With 4 bases removed from V and 6 bases from J, the gap between germline ends came to 12 bases.

V and J are TRBV3-1 (or the pseudogene TRBV3-2) and TRBJ1-6; TRBD1 is a possible D gene (5 bases). From germline, CDR1 is LGHDT and CDR2 YNNKEL (reference sequence). V shed 4 bases and J shed 6 bases, with 10 bases lying between them. The length of the CDR3 is 14 residues. The CDR3 region has the DNA TGTGCCAGCAGCCTCGGACACGCTAATTCACCCCTCCACTTT. The encoded protein is CASSLGHANSPLHF.

This chain connects TRBV27 to TRBJ2-7; TRBD1 might be the D (6 bases). V was pared by 5 bases and J by 7 bases, with 18 bases between. This CDR3 comprises 14 residues. Germline V gives CDR1 MNHEY, CDR2 SMNVEV (reference sequence). CDR3 sequence: CASSPSQGSQEQYF. The CDR3 coding sequence is TGTGCCAGCAGTCCCTCACAGGGAAGTCAGGAGCAGTACTTC.

The chain combines TRBV5-1 with TRBJ1-2; no reliable D call. Germline V gene data show CDR1 as SGHRS and CDR2 as YFSETQ. V was cut by 0 bases and J by 8 bases, with 14 bases left in between. The CDR3 is 14 residues long. The CDR3, as DNA: TGCGCCAGCAGCTTGGCTGGGCGGGCTGAAGGCTACACCTTC. It is translated as CASSLAGRAEGYTF.

The chain employs TRBV9 and TRBJ2-2; 8 bases fit TRBD2. J was trimmed by 3 bases and V by 4 bases; bases with no gene match: 20. CDR3 length: 20 residues. Germline V gene data show CDR1 as SGDLS and CDR2 as YYNGEE. The CDR3 DNA follows: TGTGCCAGCAGCCCCTACCGGACTAGCCGGGCCCCCGATTACACCGGGGAGCTGTTTTTT. This encodes CASSPYRTSRAPDYTGELFF.

The rearrangement joins TRBV19 to TRBJ1-1, with 7 bases aligning to TRBD1. The germline gives CDR1 LNHDA, CDR2 SQIVND (reference sequence). V shed 10 bases and J 6 bases; nucleotides not matched to a gene: 17. This CDR3 has 15 amino acids. CDR3 protein: CATRGSYRGSPEAFF. CDR3 coding DNA: TGTGCCACCCGGGGATCTTACAGGGGTTCGCCTGAAGCTTTCTTT.

This clone was detected only once. The rearrangement joins TRBV19 to TRBJ2-7, with a weak D call TRBD1 (5 bases). Germline CDR1 is LNHDA and CDR2 is SQIVND (reference sequence). Trimming took 3 bases from V and 0 from J, leaving 12 bases between them. CDR3 length: 15 residues. The CDR3 DNA reads as TGTGCCAGTAGTATTGATCAGGGAAGCTCCTACGAGCAGTACTTC. This codes for CASSIDQGSSYEQYF.

This clone was found once. The rearrangement links TRBV28 to TRBJ1-1; D is perhaps TRBD1 (5 bases). This CDR3 has 13 residues. Trimming removed 2 bases from V and 11 bases from J, with 15 bases in between. Germline loops: CDR1 MDHEN, CDR2 SYDVKM. The CDR3 loop is CASSLIQGSAAFF. In nucleotides, the CDR3 is TGTGCCAGCAGTTTAATTCAGGGTTCTGCTGCTTTCTTT.

This rearrangement joins TRBV30 to TRBJ2-5; 11 nucleotides align to TRBD2. Germline loops: CDR1 GTSNPN, CDR2 SVGIG (reference sequence). Trimming removed 1 base from V and 4 bases from J; junction bases left unmatched: 14. This CDR3 has 18 amino acids. CDR3 in amino acids: CAWSGFPSGGSRSETQYF. The CDR3 coding sequence is TGTGCCTGGAGTGGGTTTCCTAGCGGGGGGTCCAGGTCAGAGACCCAGTACTTC.

V and J are TRBV6-5 and TRBJ1-5, with D unresolved. The CDR3 spans 13 residues. V was shortened by 6 bases and J by 4 bases, with 10 bases between the two germline ends. Germline V gene lookup returns CDR1 MNHEY and CDR2 SVGAGI. In DNA form, the CDR3 reads TGTGCCAGCAGCCACAATTTTAATCAGCCCCAGCATTTT. Its protein product is CASSHNFNQPQHF.

This clone has a handful of counts. V gene TRBV4-1 combines with J gene TRBJ1-2, with no clear D. This CDR3 comprises 13 residues. Per the germline V gene, CDR1 is MGHRA and CDR2 is YSYEKL. V lost 0 bases and J 8 bases, leaving 10 bases between the germline ends. CDR3 protein: CASSQDGWEGYTF. The CDR3 nucleotides are TGCGCCAGCAGCCAAGATGGGTGGGAGGGCTACACCTTC.

The chain is built from TRBV29-1 and TRBJ2-7; tentative D call: TRBD2 (5 bases). Germline loops: CDR1 SQVTM, CDR2 ANQGSEA. Trimming removed 3 bases at V and 7 bases at J, with 10 bases between. This CDR3 contains 11 residues. CDR3 loop: CSVERAEEQYF. CDR3 nucleotide sequence: TGCAGCGTTGAGAGGGCGGAGGAGCAGTACTTC.

This clone was picked up one time. J is TRBJ2-7 and V is TRBV5-1; no clear D. There are 14 residues in the CDR3. Germline-derived CDR1 and CDR2 are SGHRS and YFSETQ. V was pared by 0 bases and J by 4 bases, with 11 bases between. As DNA, the CDR3 is TGCGCCAGCAGCTTGGGACAATCCTATTACGAGCAGTACTTC. Encoded protein: CASSLGQSYYEQYF.

V gene TRBV7-2 combines with J gene TRBJ2-7; D not certain. The CDR3 extends over 14 amino acids. Germline-derived CDR1 and CDR2 are SGHTA and FQGNSA. Between the trimmed V and J ends, which lost 4 bases and 3 bases, there was a span of 13 bases. The CDR3 DNA reads TGTGCCAGCAGCTCCTACCCCCTTGTCTACGAGCAGTACTTC. Amino acids: CASSSYPLVYEQYF. Filled out from reference TRBV7-2 and TRBJ2-7, the complete variable domain reads GAGVSQSPSNKVTEKGKDVELRCDPISGHTALYWYRQSLGQGLEFLIYFQGNSAPDKSGLPSDRFSAERTGGSVSTLTIQRTQQEDSAVYLCASSSYPLVYEQYFGPGTRLTVT.

The chain carries TRBV19 and TRBJ2-5; no firm D call. CDR1 is LNHDA, CDR2 SQIVND, per germline (reference sequence). The CDR3 contains 11 residues. V dropped 7 bases and J dropped 7 bases, with 10 bases sitting between them. The CDR3 nucleotides read TGTGCCAGTATTTCGTTCCCGACCCAGTACTTC. Its translation: CASISFPTQYF.

This clone has a single count. V gene TRBV25-1 combines with J gene TRBJ1-4; 8 nucleotides align to TRBD1. This CDR3 contains 14 residues. Germline CDR1 is MGHDK and CDR2 is SYGVNS. Trimming cost V 8 bases and J 8 bases; bases outside gene matches: 10. DNA for the CDR3: TGTGCCAGCCGCCCCATTACAGGGGGAGAAAAACTGTTTTTT. It codes for CASRPITGGEKLFF.

The chain is built from TRBV4-2 and TRBJ2-7; 8 bases match TRBD1. Germline V lookup: CDR1 LGHNA, CDR2 YNFKEQ. The CDR3 totals 15 residues. V was clipped by 7 bases and J by 7 bases; unmatched bases: 15. CDR3 DNA sequence: TGTGCCAGCACTCGGGGTTTAGGACAGGGTGGAGAGCAGTACTTC. As protein: CASTRGLGQGGEQYF.

This clone was observed a single time. Other DNA sequences in the same sample also yield this CDR3. The chain employs TRBV3-1 (or the pseudogene TRBV3-2) and TRBJ1-1, with a possible D match to TRBD1 (6 bases). V was cut by 1 base and J by 4 bases, with 10 bases left in between. This CDR3 has 14 amino acids. CDR1 is LGHDT and CDR2 is YNNKEL in the germline V gene (reference sequence). The CDR3 loop is CASSQAQGRTEAFF. The CDR3 DNA sequence: TGTGCCAGCAGCCAAGCTCAGGGGCGCACTGAAGCTTTCTTT.

The V and J genes are TRBV14 and TRBJ1-1; 7 nucleotides agree with TRBD1. This CDR3 is built from 13 residues. The V gene end was trimmed by 0 bases and the J gene end by 11 bases; junction bases not matched to a gene: 6. Germline V gene lookup returns CDR1 SGHDN and CDR2 FVKESK. The CDR3 nucleotides are TGTGCCAGCAGCCAAGAGAAGGGGGCGCGGGCTTTCTTT. Amino acid sequence: CASSQEKGARAFF.

The rearrangement links TRBV19 to TRBJ1-4; 7 positions match TRBD1. The CDR3 extends over 15 amino acids. From germline, CDR1 is LNHDA and CDR2 SQIVND (reference sequence). The V gene end was trimmed by 4 bases and the J gene end by 7 bases; junction bases not matched to a gene: 9. This CDR3 is CASSTNGGTAEKLFF. The CDR3 DNA sequence: TGTGCCAGTAGTACGAATGGGGGGACAGCTGAAAAACTGTTTTTT.

The chain recombines TRBV10-3 with TRBJ1-2; D remains unclear. Looked up from germline, CDR1 is ENHRY and CDR2 is SYGVKD. There are 12 residues in the CDR3. V dropped 4 bases and J dropped 3 bases, with 6 bases sitting between them. The CDR3 DNA reads as TGTGCCATCAGTGCCGGAGACTATGGCTACACCTTC. Protein sequence: CAISAGDYGYTF.